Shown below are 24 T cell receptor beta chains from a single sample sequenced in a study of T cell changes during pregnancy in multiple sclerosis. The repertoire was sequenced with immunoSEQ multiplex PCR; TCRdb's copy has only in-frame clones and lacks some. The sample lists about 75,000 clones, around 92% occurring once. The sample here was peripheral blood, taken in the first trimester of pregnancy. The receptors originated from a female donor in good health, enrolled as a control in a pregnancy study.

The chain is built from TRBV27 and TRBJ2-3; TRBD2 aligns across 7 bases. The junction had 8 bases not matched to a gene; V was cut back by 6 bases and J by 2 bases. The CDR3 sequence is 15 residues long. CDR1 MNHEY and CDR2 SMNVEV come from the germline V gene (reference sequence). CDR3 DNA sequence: TGTGCCAGCAGCCTCTACGGGGGGTACACAGATACGCAGTATTTT. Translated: CASSLYGGYTDTQYF.

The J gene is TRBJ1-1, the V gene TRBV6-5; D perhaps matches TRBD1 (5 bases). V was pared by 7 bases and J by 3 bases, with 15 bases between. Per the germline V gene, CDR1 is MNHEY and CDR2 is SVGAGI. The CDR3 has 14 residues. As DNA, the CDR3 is TGTGCCAGCACCTGGGGCAGCGGGGACACTGAAGCTTTCTTT. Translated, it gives CASTWGSGDTEAFF.

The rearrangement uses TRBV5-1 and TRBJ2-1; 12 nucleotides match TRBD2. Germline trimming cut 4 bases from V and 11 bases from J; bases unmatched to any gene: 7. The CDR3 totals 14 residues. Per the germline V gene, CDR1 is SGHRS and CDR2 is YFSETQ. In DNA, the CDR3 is TGCGCCAGCAGCACCGGACTAGCGGGGTCAAAGCAGTTCTTC. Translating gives CASSTGLAGSKQFF.

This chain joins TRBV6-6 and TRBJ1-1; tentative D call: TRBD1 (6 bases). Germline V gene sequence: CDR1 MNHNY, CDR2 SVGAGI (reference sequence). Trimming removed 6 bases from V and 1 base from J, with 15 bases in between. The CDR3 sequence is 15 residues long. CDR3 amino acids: CASRKGGHQNTEAFF. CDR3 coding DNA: TGTGCCAGCAGGAAAGGGGGACATCAGAACACTGAAGCTTTCTTT.

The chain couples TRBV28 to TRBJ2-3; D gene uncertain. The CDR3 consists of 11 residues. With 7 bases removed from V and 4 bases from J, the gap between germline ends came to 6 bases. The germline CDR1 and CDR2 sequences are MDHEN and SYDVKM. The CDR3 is CASTLSDTQYF. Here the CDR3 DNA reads TGTGCCAGCACCCTATCAGATACGCAGTATTTT.

DNA of the CDR3: TGTGCCAGCAGTTTAGCGGGGGGAAGCACAGATACGCAGTATTTT. Translation gives CASSLAGGSTDTQYF. V is TRBV6-5 and J is TRBJ2-3, with 10 bases fitting TRBD2. In germline, CDR1 is MNHEY, CDR2 SVGAGI. V lost 4 bases to trimming and J lost 0 bases; unmatched junction nucleotides: 1. The CDR3 extends over 15 amino acids.

The CDR3 spells CASSPQGAVNTEAFF. In DNA, the CDR3 is TGTGCCAGCTCACCCCAGGGGGCCGTGAACACTGAAGCTTTCTTT. The rearrangement links TRBV18 to TRBJ1-1; TRBD1 aligns across 8 bases. The CDR3 extends over 15 amino acids. Germline assignment: CDR1 KGHSH and CDR2 LQKENI. J gave up 0 bases and V 3 bases, and 3 bases lay outside the gene matches.

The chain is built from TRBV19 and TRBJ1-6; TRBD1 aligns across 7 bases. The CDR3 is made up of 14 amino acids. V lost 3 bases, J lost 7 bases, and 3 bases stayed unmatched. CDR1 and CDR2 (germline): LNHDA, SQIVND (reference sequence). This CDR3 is CASSMGTENSPLHF. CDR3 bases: TGTGCCAGTAGTATGGGGACAGAAAATTCACCCCTCCACTTT.

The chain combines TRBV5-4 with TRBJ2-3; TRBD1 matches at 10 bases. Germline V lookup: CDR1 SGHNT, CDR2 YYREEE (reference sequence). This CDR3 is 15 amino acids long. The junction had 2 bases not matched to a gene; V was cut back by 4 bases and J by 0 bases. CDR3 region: CASSGTGASTDTQYF. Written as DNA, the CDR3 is TGTGCCAGCAGCGGGACAGGGGCAAGCACAGATACGCAGTATTTT.

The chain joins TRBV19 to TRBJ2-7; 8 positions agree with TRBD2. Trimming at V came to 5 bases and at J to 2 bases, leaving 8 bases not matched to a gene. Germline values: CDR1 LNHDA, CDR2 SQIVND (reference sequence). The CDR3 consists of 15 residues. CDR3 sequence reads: CASSGAGTRAYEQYF. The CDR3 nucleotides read TGTGCCAGTAGTGGGGCCGGGACTAGAGCCTACGAGCAGTACTTC.

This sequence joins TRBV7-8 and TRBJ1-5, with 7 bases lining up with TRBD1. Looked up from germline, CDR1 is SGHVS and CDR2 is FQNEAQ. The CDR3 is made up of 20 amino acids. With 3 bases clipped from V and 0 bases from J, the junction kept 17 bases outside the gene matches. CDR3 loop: CASSLVQAGQRVYSNQPQHF. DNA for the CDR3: TGTGCCAGCAGCTTGGTCCAGGCGGGACAGAGAGTATATAGCAATCAGCCCCAGCATTTT.

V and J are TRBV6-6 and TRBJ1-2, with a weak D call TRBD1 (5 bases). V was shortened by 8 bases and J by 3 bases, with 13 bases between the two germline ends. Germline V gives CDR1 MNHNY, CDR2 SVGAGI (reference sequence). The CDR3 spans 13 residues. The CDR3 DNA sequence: TGTGCCAGCTTCGCAGGGTTACACTATGGCTACACCTTC. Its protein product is CASFAGLHYGYTF.

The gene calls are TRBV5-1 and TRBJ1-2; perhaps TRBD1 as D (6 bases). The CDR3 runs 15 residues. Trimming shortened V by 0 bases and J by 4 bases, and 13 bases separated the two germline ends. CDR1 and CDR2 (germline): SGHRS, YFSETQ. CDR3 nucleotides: TGCGCCAGCAGCTTGGCCGGGGGGCAGGGCTATGGCTACACCTTC. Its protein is CASSLAGGQGYGYTF.

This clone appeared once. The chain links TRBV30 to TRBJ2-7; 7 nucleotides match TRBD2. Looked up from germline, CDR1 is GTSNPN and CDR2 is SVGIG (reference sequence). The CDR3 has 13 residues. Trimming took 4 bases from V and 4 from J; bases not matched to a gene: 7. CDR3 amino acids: CAWNGLADYEQYF. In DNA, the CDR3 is TGTGCCTGGAACGGGCTAGCGGATTACGAGCAGTACTTC.

The CDR3 DNA is TGCGCCAGCAGCTCGGGACAGCTAAACACTGAAGCTTTCTTT. Translation gives CASSSGQLNTEAFF. The chain employs TRBV5-1 and TRBJ1-1; 7 nucleotides line up with TRBD1. CDR3 length equals 14 residues. V shed 3 bases and J 2 bases; nucleotides not matched to a gene: 4. Germline assignment: CDR1 SGHRS and CDR2 YFSETQ.

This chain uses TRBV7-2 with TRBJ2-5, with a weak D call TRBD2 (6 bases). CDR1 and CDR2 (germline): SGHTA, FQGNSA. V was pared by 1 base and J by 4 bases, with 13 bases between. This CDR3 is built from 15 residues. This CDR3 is CASSLEGTYRETQYF. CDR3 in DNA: TGTGCCAGCAGCTTAGAGGGGACTTACCGAGAGACCCAGTACTTC.

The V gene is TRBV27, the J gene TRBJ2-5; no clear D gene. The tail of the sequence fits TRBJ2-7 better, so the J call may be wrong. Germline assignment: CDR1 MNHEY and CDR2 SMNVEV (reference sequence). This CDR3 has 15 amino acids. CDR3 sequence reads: CASSLLAATFYEQYF. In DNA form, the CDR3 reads TGTGCCAGCAGTCTCCTGGCGGCCACCTTCTACGAGCAGTACTTC.

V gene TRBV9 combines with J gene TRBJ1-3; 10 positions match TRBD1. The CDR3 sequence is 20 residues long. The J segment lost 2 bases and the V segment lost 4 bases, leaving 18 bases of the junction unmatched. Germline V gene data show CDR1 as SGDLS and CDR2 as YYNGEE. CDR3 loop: CASSRSTDRGSLGTGNTIYF. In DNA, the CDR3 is TGTGCCAGCAGCCGATCCACGGACAGGGGGTCGCTTGGTACTGGAAACACCATATATTTT.

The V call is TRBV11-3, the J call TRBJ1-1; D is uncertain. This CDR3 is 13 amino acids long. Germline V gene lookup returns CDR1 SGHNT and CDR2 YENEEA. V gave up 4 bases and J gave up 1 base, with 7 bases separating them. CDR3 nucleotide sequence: TGTGCCAGCAGCTGGTCAGGGAACACTGAAGCTTTCTTT. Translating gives CASSWSGNTEAFF.

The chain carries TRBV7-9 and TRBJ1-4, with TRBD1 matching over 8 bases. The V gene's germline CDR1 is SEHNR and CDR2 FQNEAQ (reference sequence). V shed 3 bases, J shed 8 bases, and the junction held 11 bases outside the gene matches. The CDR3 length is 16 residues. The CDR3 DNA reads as TGTGCCAGCAGCTTCCTACAGGGGGAGATCTGGGAAAAACTGTTTTTT. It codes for CASSFLQGEIWEKLFF.

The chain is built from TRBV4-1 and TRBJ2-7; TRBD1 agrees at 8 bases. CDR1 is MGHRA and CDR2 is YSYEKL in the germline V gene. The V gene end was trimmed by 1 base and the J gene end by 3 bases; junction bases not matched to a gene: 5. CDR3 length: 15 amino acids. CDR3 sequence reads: CASSQAGQGSYEQYF. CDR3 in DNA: TGCGCCAGCAGCCAAGCAGGACAGGGAAGCTACGAGCAGTACTTC.

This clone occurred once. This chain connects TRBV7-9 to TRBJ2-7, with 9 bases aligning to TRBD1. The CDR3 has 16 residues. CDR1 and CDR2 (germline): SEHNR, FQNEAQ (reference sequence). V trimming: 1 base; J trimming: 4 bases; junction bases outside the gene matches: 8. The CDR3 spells CASSLEIGTGRYEQYF. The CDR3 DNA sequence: TGTGCCAGCAGCTTAGAAATCGGGACAGGGAGGTACGAGCAGTACTTC.

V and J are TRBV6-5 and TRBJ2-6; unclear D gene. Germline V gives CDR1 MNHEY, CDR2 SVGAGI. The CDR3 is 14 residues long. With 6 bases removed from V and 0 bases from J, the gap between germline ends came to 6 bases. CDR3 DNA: TGTGCCAGCAGACTACACTCTGGGGCCAACGTCCTGACTTTC. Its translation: CASRLHSGANVLTF.

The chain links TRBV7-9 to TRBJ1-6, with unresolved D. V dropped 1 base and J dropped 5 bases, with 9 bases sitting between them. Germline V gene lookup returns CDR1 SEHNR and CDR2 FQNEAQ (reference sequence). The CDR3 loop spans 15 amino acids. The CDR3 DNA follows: TGTGCCAGCAGCTTAGTACGCGGAAATAATTCACCCCTCCACTTT. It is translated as CASSLVRGNNSPLHF.